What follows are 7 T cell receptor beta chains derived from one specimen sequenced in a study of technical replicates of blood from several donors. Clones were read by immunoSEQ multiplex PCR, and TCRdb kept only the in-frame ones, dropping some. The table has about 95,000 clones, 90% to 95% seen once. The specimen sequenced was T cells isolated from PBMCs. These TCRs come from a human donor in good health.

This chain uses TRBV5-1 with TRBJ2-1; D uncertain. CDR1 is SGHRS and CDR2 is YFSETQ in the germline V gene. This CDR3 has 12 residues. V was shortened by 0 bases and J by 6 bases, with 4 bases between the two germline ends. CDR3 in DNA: TGCGCCAGCAGCTTGGGACTCAATGAGCAGTTCTTC. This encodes CASSLGLNEQFF.

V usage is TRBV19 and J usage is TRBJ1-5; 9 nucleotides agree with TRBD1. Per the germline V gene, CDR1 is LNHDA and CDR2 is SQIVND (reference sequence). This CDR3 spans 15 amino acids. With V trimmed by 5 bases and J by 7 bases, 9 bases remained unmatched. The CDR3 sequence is CASSLGQGHNQPQHF. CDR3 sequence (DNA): TGTGCCAGTAGTCTGGGACAGGGTCACAACCAGCCCCAGCATTTT.

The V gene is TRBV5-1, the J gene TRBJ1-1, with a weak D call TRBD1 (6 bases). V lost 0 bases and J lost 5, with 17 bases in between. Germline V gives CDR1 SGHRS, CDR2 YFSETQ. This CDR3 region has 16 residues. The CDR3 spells CASSLGVRGAITEAFF. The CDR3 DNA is TGCGCCAGCAGCTTGGGAGTTCGGGGGGCGATTACTGAAGCTTTCTTT.

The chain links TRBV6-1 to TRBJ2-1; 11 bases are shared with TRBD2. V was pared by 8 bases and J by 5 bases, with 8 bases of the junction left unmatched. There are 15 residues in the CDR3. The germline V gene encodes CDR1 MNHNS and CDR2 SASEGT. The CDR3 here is CASGLAGGMDNEQFF. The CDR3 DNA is TGTGCCAGCGGATTAGCGGGAGGGATGGACAATGAGCAGTTCTTC.

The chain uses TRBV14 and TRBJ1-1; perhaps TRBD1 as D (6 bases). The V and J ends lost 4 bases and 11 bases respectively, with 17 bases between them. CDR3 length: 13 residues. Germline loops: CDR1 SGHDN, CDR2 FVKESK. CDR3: CASSLSRAGAAFF. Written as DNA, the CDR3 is TGTGCCAGCAGCCTCTCCCGGGCAGGGGCCGCTTTCTTT.

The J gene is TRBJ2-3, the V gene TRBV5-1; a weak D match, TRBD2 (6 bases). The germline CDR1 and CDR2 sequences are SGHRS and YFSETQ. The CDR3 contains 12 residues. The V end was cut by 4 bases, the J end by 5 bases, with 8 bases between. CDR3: CASSAEGDTQYF. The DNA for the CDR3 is TGCGCCAGCAGCGCGGAGGGAGATACGCAGTATTTT.

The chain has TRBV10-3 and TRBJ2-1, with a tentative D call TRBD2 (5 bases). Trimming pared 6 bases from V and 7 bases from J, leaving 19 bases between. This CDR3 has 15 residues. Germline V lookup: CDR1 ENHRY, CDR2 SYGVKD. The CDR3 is CAISSQLVSENEQFF. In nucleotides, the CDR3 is TGTGCCATCAGCTCCCAACTAGTGTCAGAGAATGAGCAGTTCTTC.